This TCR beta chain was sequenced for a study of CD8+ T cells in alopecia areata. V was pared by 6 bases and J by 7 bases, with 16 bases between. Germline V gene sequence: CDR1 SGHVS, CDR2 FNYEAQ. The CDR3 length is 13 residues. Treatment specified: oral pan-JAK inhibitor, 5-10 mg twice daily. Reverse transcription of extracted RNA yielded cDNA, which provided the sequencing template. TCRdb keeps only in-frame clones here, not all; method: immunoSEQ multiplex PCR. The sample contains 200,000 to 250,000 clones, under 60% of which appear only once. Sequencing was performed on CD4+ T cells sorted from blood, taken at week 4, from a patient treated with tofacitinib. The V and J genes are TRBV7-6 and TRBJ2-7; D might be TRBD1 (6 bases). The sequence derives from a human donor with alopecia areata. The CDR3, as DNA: TGTGCCAGCAGTCCTCCGACAGGCGAAGAGCAGTACTTC. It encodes CASSPPTGEEQYF.